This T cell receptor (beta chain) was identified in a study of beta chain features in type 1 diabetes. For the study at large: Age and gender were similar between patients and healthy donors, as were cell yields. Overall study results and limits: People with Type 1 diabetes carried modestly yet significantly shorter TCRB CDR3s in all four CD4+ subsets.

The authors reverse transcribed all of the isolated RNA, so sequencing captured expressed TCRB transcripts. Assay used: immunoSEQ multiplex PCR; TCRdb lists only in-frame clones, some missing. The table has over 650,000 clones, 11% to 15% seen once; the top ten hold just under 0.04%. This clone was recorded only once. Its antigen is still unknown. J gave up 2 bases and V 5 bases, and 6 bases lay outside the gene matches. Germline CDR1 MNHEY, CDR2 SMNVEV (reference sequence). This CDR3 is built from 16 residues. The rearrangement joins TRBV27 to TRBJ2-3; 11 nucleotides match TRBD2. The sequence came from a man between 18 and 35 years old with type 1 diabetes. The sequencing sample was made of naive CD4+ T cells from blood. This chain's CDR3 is CASSSSGRGPTDTQYF. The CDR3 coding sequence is TGTGCCAGCAGTAGTAGCGGGAGGGGTCCCACAGATACGCAGTATTTT.